One sample yielded the 4 T cell receptor beta chains listed below, sequenced in a study of blood T cell repertoires in COVID-19. Here immunoSEQ multiplex PCR was the method, and the copy in TCRdb shows in-frame clones only, minus some. The sample carries roughly 45,000 clones, around 85% recorded once. Input material: peripheral blood. The receptors were gathered from a woman aged 55-69 years with acute or convalescent COVID-19.

The rearrangement joins TRBV10-3 to TRBJ2-5, with D possibly matching TRBD2 (5 bases). V lost 4 bases to trimming and J lost 4 bases, with 13 bases between them. Per germline, CDR1 ENHRY and CDR2 SYGVKD. This CDR3 is 14 amino acids long. The CDR3 loop is CAISGTQSVETQYF. Here the CDR3 DNA reads TGTGCCATCAGTGGGACTCAGTCGGTAGAGACCCAGTACTTC.

The rearrangement uses TRBV11-2 and TRBJ2-1; unclear D gene. Germline loops: CDR1 SGHAT, CDR2 FQNNGV. The CDR3 runs 16 residues. Trimming cost V 5 bases and J 9 bases, with 23 bases left between them. The CDR3 DNA sequence: TGTGCCAGCAGCCACGACTGGGTGGGTGTGGTACGTGAGCAGTTCTTC. It is translated as CASSHDWVGVVREQFF. Full variable domain (missing parts from reference TRBV11-2 and TRBJ2-1): EAGVAQSPRYKIIEKRQSVAFWCNPISGHATLYWYQQILGQGPKLLIQFQNNGVVDDSQLPKDRFSAERLKGVDSTLKIQPAKLEDSAVYLCASSHDWVGVVREQFFGPGTRLTVL.

The gene calls are TRBV15 and TRBJ2-3; possibly TRBD2 for D (7 bases). CDR3 length: 16 amino acids. The V end lost 4 bases, the J end lost 5 bases, and 19 bases lay between the germline ends. The germline gives CDR1 LNHNV, CDR2 YYDKDF (reference sequence). The DNA of the CDR3 is TGTGCCACCAGCAATTTCCAGGGAGGGGGGAGAGATACGCAGTATTTT. Translated, it gives CATSNFQGGGRDTQYF.

This clone was recorded only once. This chain uses TRBV29-1 with TRBJ1-2, with 8 bases fitting TRBD1. The ends lost 4 bases at V and 2 bases at J; junction bases unmatched: 3. CDR1 and CDR2 from the germline V gene are SQVTM and ANQGSEA. The CDR3 has 13 residues. The CDR3 reads CSVGQGANYGYTF. For the CDR3, the DNA is TGCAGCGTTGGCCAGGGGGCCAACTATGGCTACACCTTC. Using reference TRBV29-1 and TRBJ1-2 for the parts outside the CDR3, the full variable domain is SAVISQKPSRDICQRGTSLTIQCQVDSQVTMMFWYRQQPGQSLTLIATANQGSEATYESGFVIDKFPISRPNLTFSTLTVSNMSPEDSSIYLCSVGQGANYGYTFGSGTRLTVV.